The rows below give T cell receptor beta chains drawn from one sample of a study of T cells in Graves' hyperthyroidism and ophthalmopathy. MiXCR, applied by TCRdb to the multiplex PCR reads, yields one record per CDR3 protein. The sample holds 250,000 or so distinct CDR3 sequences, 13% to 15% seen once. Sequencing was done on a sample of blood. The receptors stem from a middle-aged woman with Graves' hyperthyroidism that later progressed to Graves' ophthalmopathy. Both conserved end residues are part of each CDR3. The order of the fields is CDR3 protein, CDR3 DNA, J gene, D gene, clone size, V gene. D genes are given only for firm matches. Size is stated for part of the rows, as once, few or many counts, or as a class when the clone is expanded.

cdr3_aa: CASSRLAGSYEQYF
cdr3_nt: TGTGCCAGTAGTAGACTAGCGGGATCCTACGAGCAGTACTTC
j_call: TRBJ2-7
d_call: TRBD2
clone_size: few
v_call: TRBV19

cdr3_aa: CASSLGLAGKVHTQYF
cdr3_nt: TGTGCCAGCAGCTTGGGACTAGCGGGGAAAGTTCATACGCAGTATTTT
j_call: TRBJ2-3
d_call: TRBD2
clone_size: NA
v_call: TRBV11-2

cdr3_aa: CATSRGQGSPGANVLTF
cdr3_nt: TGTGCCACCAGCCGCGGACAGGGGAGCCCGGGGGCCAACGTCCTGACTTTC
j_call: TRBJ2-6
d_call: TRBD1
clone_size: NA
v_call: TRBV15

cdr3_aa: CASSVGVAKNIQYF
cdr3_nt: TGTGCCAGCAGTGTCGGGGTAGCCAAAAACATTCAGTACTTC
j_call: TRBJ2-4
d_call: NA
clone_size: NA
v_call: TRBV6-1

cdr3_aa: CASSLFRLAGDGSPNTGELFF
cdr3_nt: TGTGCCAGCAGTTTATTTCGTCTAGCGGGAGACGGGAGTCCGAACACCGGGGAGCTGTTTTTT
j_call: TRBJ2-2
d_call: TRBD2
clone_size: many
v_call: TRBV28

cdr3_aa: CASSGELNPYEQYF
cdr3_nt: TGTGCCAGCAGTGGGGAGTTGAACCCTTACGAGCAGTACTTC
j_call: TRBJ2-7
d_call: NA
clone_size: many
v_call: TRBV6-1

cdr3_aa: CASRLGGERTEAFF
cdr3_nt: TGTGCCAGCAGATTAGGGGGCGAGAGGACTGAAGCTTTCTTT
j_call: TRBJ1-1
d_call: TRBD1
clone_size: many
v_call: TRBV6-1

cdr3_aa: CASSLKAPGWIDTEAFF
cdr3_nt: TGCGCCAGCAGCTTAAAAGCTCCGGGTTGGATTGACACTGAAGCTTTCTTT
j_call: TRBJ1-1
d_call: NA
clone_size: many
v_call: TRBV5-1

cdr3_aa: CASSKANEQFF
cdr3_nt: TGTGCCAGCAGTAAAGCAAATGAGCAGTTCTTC
j_call: TRBJ2-1
d_call: NA
clone_size: many
v_call: TRBV11-2

cdr3_aa: CASSPSAHSNYGYTF
cdr3_nt: TGTGCCAGCAGCCCCAGTGCCCACTCTAACTATGGCTACACCTTC
j_call: TRBJ1-2
d_call: NA
clone_size: many
v_call: TRBV7-8

cdr3_aa: CASSTGLAGSLLYNEQFF
cdr3_nt: TGCGCCAGCAGCACAGGACTAGCGGGCTCACTACTCTACAATGAGCAGTTCTTC
j_call: TRBJ2-1
d_call: TRBD2
clone_size: few
v_call: TRBV5-1

cdr3_aa: CATSQPRGLRTPFNTGELFF
cdr3_nt: TGTGCCACCAGCCAACCCAGGGGGTTAAGGACACCCTTTAACACCGGGGAGCTGTTTTTT
j_call: TRBJ2-2
d_call: TRBD1
clone_size: few
v_call: TRBV15

cdr3_aa: CASSQGGGTGQETQYF
cdr3_nt: TGTGCCAGCAGCCAGGGCGGAGGGACAGGCCAAGAGACCCAGTACTTC
j_call: TRBJ2-5
d_call: TRBD1
clone_size: NA
v_call: TRBV4-2

cdr3_aa: CASSLGGATTGELFF
cdr3_nt: TGTGCCAGCAGTTTAGGGGGCGCGACCACCGGGGAGCTGTTTTTT
j_call: TRBJ2-2
d_call: NA
clone_size: many
v_call: TRBV28

cdr3_aa: CASSLSTGFGYTF
cdr3_nt: TGTGCCAGCAGTTTATCAACAGGGTTTGGCTACACCTTC
j_call: TRBJ1-2
d_call: NA
clone_size: many
v_call: TRBV27

cdr3_aa: CACTRGGRDEKLFF
cdr3_nt: TGTGCCTGCACTAGGGGGGGAAGAGATGAAAAACTGTTTTTT
j_call: TRBJ1-4
d_call: NA
clone_size: NA
v_call: TRBV6-2/TRBV6-3

cdr3_aa: CASSMAGTGSSYEQYF
cdr3_nt: TGTGCCAGTAGTATGGCCGGGACAGGGTCTTCCTACGAGCAGTACTTC
j_call: TRBJ2-7
d_call: TRBD1
clone_size: few
v_call: TRBV19

cdr3_aa: CATQRQGAEIGNTIYF
cdr3_nt: TGTGCCACCCAGCGACAGGGCGCCGAGATTGGAAACACCATATATTTT
j_call: TRBJ1-3
d_call: TRBD1
clone_size: NA
v_call: TRBV7-9

cdr3_aa: CSAFDFYGYGYTF
cdr3_nt: TGCAGCGCCTTTGACTTTTACGGCTATGGCTACACCTTC
j_call: TRBJ1-2
d_call: NA
clone_size: many
v_call: TRBV29-1

cdr3_aa: CSATAATDSNEQFF
cdr3_nt: TGCAGTGCTACGGCCGCAACAGATTCGAATGAGCAGTTCTTC
j_call: TRBJ2-1
d_call: NA
clone_size: few
v_call: TRBV20-1

cdr3_aa: CATTGTPNYGYTF
cdr3_nt: TGTGCCACCACCGGGACTCCTAACTATGGCTACACCTTC
j_call: TRBJ1-2
d_call: NA
clone_size: many
v_call: TRBV10-3

cdr3_aa: CASSPLTSGNTGELFF
cdr3_nt: TGTGCCAGCAGCCCCCTGACTAGCGGGAACACCGGGGAGCTGTTTTTT
j_call: TRBJ2-2
d_call: TRBD2
clone_size: many
v_call: TRBV12-3/TRBV12-4

cdr3_aa: CSAGAELNTEAFF
cdr3_nt: TGCAGCGCCGGAGCGGAGTTGAACACTGAAGCTTTCTTT
j_call: TRBJ1-1
d_call: NA
clone_size: many
v_call: TRBV29-1

cdr3_aa: CASSYSGTSNQPQHF
cdr3_nt: TGTGCCAGCAGTTACTCGGGGACGAGCAATCAGCCCCAGCATTTT
j_call: TRBJ1-5
d_call: NA
clone_size: NA
v_call: TRBV6-5

cdr3_aa: CASSSRVPTGKLFF
cdr3_nt: TGTGCCAGCAGTTCCAGGGTCCCTACTGGAAAACTGTTTTTT
j_call: TRBJ1-4
d_call: NA
clone_size: once
v_call: TRBV2

cdr3_aa: CASSFLWARVVHEQFF
cdr3_nt: TGTGCCAGCAGTTTTCTATGGGCGAGAGTTGTGCATGAGCAGTTCTTC
j_call: TRBJ2-1
d_call: NA
clone_size: few
v_call: TRBV12-3/TRBV12-4

cdr3_aa: CASSTELSQPQHF
cdr3_nt: TGTGCCAGCAGCACCGAGCTCAGTCAGCCCCAGCATTTT
j_call: TRBJ1-5
d_call: NA
clone_size: many
v_call: TRBV6-1

cdr3_aa: CASSILTGEGGELFF
cdr3_nt: TGTGCCAGCAGTATCCTGACAGGGGAGGGCGGGGAGCTGTTTTTT
j_call: TRBJ2-2
d_call: NA
clone_size: NA
v_call: TRBV27

cdr3_aa: CATQRDNPYEQYF
cdr3_nt: TGTGCCACCCAACGGGACAACCCCTACGAGCAGTACTTC
j_call: TRBJ2-7
d_call: NA
clone_size: NA
v_call: TRBV10-3

cdr3_aa: CASSEVLYVAVNTEAFF
cdr3_nt: TGTGCCAGCAGTGAAGTATTATATGTTGCTGTGAACACTGAAGCTTTCTTT
j_call: TRBJ1-1
d_call: NA
clone_size: many
v_call: TRBV2

cdr3_aa: CASSLSVSHQPQHF
cdr3_nt: TGTGCCAGCAGCCTGTCAGTATCTCATCAGCCCCAGCATTTT
j_call: TRBJ1-5
d_call: NA
clone_size: many
v_call: TRBV6-1

cdr3_aa: CASRNRRVGTEAFF
cdr3_nt: TGTGCCAGCAGGAACAGAAGGGTGGGCACTGAAGCTTTCTTT
j_call: TRBJ1-1
d_call: NA
clone_size: many
v_call: TRBV27

cdr3_aa: CASSLRSGEQPQHF
cdr3_nt: TGTGCCAGCAGCCTAAGGTCAGGGGAACAGCCCCAGCATTTT
j_call: TRBJ1-5
d_call: NA
clone_size: many
v_call: TRBV7-2

cdr3_aa: CASSWDRGNYGYTF
cdr3_nt: TGCGCCAGCAGCTGGGACAGGGGAAACTATGGCTACACCTTC
j_call: TRBJ1-2
d_call: TRBD1
clone_size: NA
v_call: TRBV4-1

cdr3_aa: CASSSRTGDTEAFF
cdr3_nt: TGTGCCAGCAGTAGTAGGACAGGGGACACTGAAGCTTTCTTT
j_call: TRBJ1-1
d_call: TRBD1
clone_size: many
v_call: TRBV6-1

cdr3_aa: CASSTRAPVLFGAYNEQFF
cdr3_nt: TGTGCCAGCAGTACTCGGGCTCCGGTTCTCTTCGGAGCCTACAATGAGCAGTTCTTC
j_call: TRBJ2-1
d_call: NA
clone_size: many
v_call: TRBV28

cdr3_aa: CSVERSRDGTIRTGELFF
cdr3_nt: TGCAGCGTTGAAAGAAGCCGGGACGGGACAATTCGCACCGGGGAGCTGTTTTTT
j_call: TRBJ2-2
d_call: NA
clone_size: NA
v_call: TRBV29-1

cdr3_aa: CASRLREAYEQYF
cdr3_nt: TGTGCCAGCAGGCTGCGGGAGGCCTACGAGCAGTACTTC
j_call: TRBJ2-7
d_call: TRBD2
clone_size: many
v_call: TRBV28

cdr3_aa: CASSFYRDSQFF
cdr3_nt: TGTGCCAGCAGTTTCTACCGGGACAGTCAGTTCTTC
j_call: TRBJ2-1
d_call: TRBD1
clone_size: many
v_call: TRBV28

cdr3_aa: CASSLITGVSNQPQHF
cdr3_nt: TGTGCCAGCAGCCTAATAACAGGGGTCAGCAATCAGCCCCAGCATTTT
j_call: TRBJ1-5
d_call: TRBD1
clone_size: many
v_call: TRBV7-2

cdr3_aa: CASSSGLAPDNEQFF
cdr3_nt: TGTGCCAGCAGCTCCGGACTAGCCCCGGACAATGAGCAGTTCTTC
j_call: TRBJ2-1
d_call: TRBD2
clone_size: many
v_call: TRBV11-3

cdr3_aa: CASNDRALGNEQFF
cdr3_nt: TGTGCCAGCAACGACAGGGCGTTAGGCAATGAGCAGTTCTTC
j_call: TRBJ2-1
d_call: TRBD1
clone_size: once
v_call: TRBV11-2

cdr3_aa: CASSFLAGRTGELFF
cdr3_nt: TGTGCCAGCAGCTTTTTAGCGGGACGGACCGGGGAGCTGTTTTTT
j_call: TRBJ2-2
d_call: TRBD2
clone_size: few
v_call: TRBV3-1

cdr3_aa: CSARDPTEAFF
cdr3_nt: TGCAGTGCGAGGGATCCGACTGAAGCTTTCTTT
j_call: TRBJ1-1
d_call: NA
clone_size: many
v_call: TRBV20-1

cdr3_aa: CASSLGTHQETQYF
cdr3_nt: TGTGCCAGCAGCTTAGGCACCCACCAAGAGACCCAGTACTTC
j_call: TRBJ2-5
d_call: NA
clone_size: many
v_call: TRBV11-2

cdr3_aa: CASSRAQGSGELFF
cdr3_nt: TGTGCCAGCAGCCGTGCCCAGGGCTCCGGGGAGCTGTTTTTT
j_call: TRBJ2-2
d_call: NA
clone_size: many
v_call: TRBV6-1

cdr3_aa: CASSRSSPGGYGYTF
cdr3_nt: TGTGCCAGCAGTCGAAGTTCTCCAGGGGGCTATGGCTACACCTTC
j_call: TRBJ1-2
d_call: TRBD1
clone_size: many
v_call: TRBV28

cdr3_aa: CASSLGAGLGPDTQYF
cdr3_nt: TGTGCCAGCAGCTTAGGGGCGGGACTGGGGCCAGATACGCAGTATTTT
j_call: TRBJ2-3
d_call: NA
clone_size: few
v_call: TRBV7-2

cdr3_aa: CASSWGVAKNIQYF
cdr3_nt: TGTGCCAGCAGCTGGGGGGTAGCCAAAAACATTCAGTACTTC
j_call: TRBJ2-4
d_call: NA
clone_size: few
v_call: TRBV5-6

cdr3_aa: CAWSVPGFGNTIYF
cdr3_nt: TGTGCCTGGAGTGTACCAGGCTTTGGAAACACCATATATTTT
j_call: TRBJ1-3
d_call: NA
clone_size: many
v_call: TRBV30

cdr3_aa: CASSSETGELFF
cdr3_nt: TGTGCCAGCAGCTCTGAAACCGGGGAGCTGTTTTTT
j_call: TRBJ2-2
d_call: NA
clone_size: many
v_call: TRBV11-2

cdr3_aa: CASSLELGNTEAFF
cdr3_nt: TGTGCCAGCAGCCTGGAACTAGGGAACACTGAAGCTTTCTTT
j_call: TRBJ1-1
d_call: NA
clone_size: NA
v_call: TRBV9

cdr3_aa: CSASWGTDSNQPQHF
cdr3_nt: TGCAGTGCTAGCTGGGGAACGGATAGCAATCAGCCCCAGCATTTT
j_call: TRBJ1-5
d_call: NA
clone_size: many
v_call: TRBV20-1

cdr3_aa: CASSLRQWGASGANVLTF
cdr3_nt: TGCGCCAGCAGCTTGAGACAGTGGGGGGCCTCTGGGGCCAACGTCCTGACTTTC
j_call: TRBJ2-6
d_call: NA
clone_size: many
v_call: TRBV5-1

cdr3_aa: CAIREGGRYGYTF
cdr3_nt: TGTGCCATCAGGGAGGGAGGTCGGTATGGCTACACCTTC
j_call: TRBJ1-2
d_call: NA
clone_size: once
v_call: TRBV2